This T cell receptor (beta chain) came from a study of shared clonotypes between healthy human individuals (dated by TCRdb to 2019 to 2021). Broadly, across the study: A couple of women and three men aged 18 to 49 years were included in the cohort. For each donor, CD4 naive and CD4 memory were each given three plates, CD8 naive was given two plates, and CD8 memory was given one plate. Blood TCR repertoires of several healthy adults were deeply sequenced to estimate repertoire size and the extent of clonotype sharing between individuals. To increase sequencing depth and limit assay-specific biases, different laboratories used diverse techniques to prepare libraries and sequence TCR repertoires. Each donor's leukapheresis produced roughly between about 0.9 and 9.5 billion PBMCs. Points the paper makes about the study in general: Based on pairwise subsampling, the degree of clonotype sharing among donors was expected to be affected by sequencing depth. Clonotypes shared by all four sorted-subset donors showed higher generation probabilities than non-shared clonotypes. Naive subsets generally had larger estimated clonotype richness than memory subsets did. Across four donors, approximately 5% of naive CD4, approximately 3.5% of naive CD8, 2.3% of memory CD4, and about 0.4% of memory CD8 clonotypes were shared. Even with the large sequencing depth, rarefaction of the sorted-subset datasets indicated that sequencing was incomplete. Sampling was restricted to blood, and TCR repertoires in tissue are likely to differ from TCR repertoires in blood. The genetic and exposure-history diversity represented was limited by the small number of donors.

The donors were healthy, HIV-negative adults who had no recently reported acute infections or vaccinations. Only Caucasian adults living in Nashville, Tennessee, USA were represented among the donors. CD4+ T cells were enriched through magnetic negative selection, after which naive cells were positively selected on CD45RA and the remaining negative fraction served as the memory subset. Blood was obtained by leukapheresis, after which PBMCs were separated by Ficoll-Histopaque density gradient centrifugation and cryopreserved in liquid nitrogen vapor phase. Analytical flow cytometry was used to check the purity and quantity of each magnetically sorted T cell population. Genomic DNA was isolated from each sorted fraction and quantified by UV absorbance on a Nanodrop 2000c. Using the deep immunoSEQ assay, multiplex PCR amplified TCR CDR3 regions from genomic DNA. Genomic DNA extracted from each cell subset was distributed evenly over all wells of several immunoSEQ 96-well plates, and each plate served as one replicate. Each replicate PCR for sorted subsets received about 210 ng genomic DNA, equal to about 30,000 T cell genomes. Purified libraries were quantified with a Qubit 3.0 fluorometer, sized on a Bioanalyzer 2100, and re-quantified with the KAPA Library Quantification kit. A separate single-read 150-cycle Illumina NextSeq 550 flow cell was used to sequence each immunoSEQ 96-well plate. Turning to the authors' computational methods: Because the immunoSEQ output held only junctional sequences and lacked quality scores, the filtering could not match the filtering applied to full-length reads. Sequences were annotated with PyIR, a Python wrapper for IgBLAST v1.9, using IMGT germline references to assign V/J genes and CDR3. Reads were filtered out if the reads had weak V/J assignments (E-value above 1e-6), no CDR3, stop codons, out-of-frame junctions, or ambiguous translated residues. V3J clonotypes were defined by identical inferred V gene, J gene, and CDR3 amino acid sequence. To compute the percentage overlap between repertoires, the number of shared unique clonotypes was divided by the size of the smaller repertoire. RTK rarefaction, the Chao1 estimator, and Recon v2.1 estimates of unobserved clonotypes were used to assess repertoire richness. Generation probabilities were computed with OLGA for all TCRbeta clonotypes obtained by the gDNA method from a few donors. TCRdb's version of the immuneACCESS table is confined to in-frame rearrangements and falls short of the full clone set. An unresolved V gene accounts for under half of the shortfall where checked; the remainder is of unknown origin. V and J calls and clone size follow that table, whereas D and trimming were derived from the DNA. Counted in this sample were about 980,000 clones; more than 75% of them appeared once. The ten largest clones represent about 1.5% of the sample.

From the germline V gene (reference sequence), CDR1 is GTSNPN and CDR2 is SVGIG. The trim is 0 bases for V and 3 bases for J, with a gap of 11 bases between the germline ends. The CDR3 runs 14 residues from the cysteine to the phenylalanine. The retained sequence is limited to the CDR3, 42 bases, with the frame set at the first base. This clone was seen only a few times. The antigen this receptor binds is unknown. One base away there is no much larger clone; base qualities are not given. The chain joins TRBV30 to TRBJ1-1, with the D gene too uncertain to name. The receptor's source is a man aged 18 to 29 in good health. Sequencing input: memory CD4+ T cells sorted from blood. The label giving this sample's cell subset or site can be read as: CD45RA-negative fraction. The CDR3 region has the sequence CAWSVRVRDTEAFF. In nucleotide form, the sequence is TGTGCCTGGAGTGTAAGGGTTAGGGACACTGAAGCTTTCTTT.